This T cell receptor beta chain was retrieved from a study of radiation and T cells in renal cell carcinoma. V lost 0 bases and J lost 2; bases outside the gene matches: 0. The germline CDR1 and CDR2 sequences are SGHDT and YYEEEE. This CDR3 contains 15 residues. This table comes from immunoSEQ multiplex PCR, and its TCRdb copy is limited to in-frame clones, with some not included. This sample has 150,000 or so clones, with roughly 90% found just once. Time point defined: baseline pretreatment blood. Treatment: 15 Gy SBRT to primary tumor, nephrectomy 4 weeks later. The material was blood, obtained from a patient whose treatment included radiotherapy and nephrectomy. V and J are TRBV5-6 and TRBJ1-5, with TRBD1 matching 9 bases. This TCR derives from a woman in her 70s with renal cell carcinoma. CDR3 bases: TGTGCCAGCAGCTTGGGACAGGGGGGCAATCAGCCCCAGCATTTT. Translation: CASSLGQGGNQPQHF.